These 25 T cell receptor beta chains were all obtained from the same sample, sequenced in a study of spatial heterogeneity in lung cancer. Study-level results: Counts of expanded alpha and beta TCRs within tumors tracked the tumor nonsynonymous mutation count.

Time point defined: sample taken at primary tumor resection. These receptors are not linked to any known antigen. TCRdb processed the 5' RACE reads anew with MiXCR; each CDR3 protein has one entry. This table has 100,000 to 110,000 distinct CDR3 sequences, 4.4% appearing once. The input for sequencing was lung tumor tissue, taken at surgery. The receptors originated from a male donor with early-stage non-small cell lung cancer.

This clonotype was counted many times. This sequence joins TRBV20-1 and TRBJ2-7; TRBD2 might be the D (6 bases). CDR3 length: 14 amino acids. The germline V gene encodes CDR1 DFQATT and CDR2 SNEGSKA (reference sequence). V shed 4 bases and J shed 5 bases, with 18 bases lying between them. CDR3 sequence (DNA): TGCAGTGCTACAAACCCGGGACTTCCCGACGAGCAGTACTTC. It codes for CSATNPGLPDEQYF.

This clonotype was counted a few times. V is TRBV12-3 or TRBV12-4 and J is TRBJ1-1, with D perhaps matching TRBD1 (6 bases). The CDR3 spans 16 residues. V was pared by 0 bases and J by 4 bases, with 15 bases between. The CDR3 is CASSLAPLTGPTEAFF. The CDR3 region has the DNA TGTGCCAGCAGTTTAGCGCCCCTGACAGGCCCCACTGAAGCTTTCTTT.

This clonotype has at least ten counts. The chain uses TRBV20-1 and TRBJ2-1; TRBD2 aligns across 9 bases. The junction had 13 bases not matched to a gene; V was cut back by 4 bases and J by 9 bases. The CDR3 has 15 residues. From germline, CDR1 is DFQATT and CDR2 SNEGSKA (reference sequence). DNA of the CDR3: TGCAGTGCTACTTCAGCGGGGGGAACTTGGTTTGAGCAGTTCTTC. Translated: CSATSAGGTWFEQFF.

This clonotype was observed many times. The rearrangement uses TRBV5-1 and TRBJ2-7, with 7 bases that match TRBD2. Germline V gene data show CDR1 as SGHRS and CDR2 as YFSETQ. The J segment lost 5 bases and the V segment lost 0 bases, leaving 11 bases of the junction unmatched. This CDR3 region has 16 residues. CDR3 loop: CASSLEVRAGSDEQYF. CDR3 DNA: TGCGCCAGCAGCTTGGAAGTCAGAGCGGGAAGCGACGAGCAGTACTTC.

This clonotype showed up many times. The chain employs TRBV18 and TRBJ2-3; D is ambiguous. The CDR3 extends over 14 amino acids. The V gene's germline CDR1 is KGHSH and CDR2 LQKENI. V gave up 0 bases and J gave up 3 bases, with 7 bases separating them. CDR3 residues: CASSPPTRTDTQYF. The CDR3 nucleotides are TGTGCCAGCTCACCACCTACCCGAACAGATACGCAGTATTTT.

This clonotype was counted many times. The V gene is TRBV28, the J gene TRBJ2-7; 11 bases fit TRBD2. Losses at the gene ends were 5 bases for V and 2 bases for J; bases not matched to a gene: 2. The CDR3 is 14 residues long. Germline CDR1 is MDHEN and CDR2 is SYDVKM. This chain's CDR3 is CASSPTSGAYEQYF. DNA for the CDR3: TGTGCCAGCAGTCCGACTAGCGGGGCCTACGAGCAGTACTTC.

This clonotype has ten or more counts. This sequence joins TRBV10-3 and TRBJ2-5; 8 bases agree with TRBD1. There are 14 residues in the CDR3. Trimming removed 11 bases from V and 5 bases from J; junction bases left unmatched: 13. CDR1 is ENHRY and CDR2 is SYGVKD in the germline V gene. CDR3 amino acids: CAVKKDRAGETQYF. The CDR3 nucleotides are TGTGCCGTAAAAAAGGACAGGGCGGGTGAGACCCAGTACTTC.

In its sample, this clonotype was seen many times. The CDR3: CSVSEETQYF. The CDR3 DNA reads as TGCAGCGTTTCGGAAGAGACCCAGTACTTC. The chain couples TRBV29-1 to TRBJ2-5, with D hard to call. Trimming removed 5 bases from V and 3 bases from J, with 4 bases in between. Germline CDR1 SQVTM, CDR2 ANQGSEA. This CDR3 is 10 amino acids long.

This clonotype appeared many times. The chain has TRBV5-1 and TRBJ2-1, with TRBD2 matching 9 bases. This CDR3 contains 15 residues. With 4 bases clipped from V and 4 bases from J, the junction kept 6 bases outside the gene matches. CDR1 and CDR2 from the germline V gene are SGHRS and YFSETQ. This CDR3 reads CASSPQTSGYNEQFF. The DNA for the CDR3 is TGCGCCAGCAGCCCCCAGACTAGCGGATACAATGAGCAGTTCTTC.

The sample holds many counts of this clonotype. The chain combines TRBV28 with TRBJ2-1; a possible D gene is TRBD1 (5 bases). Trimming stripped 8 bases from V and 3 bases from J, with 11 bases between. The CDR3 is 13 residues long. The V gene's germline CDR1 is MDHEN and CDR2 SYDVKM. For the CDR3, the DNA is TGTGCCAGCGCATTGGGGCTCTACAATGAGCAGTTCTTC. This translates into CASALGLYNEQFF.

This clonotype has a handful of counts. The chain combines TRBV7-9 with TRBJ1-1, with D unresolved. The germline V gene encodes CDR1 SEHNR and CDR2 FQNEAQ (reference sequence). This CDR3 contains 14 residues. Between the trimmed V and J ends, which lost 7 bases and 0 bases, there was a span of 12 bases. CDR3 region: CASTSPGLNTEAFF. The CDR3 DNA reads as TGTGCCAGCACCTCCCCCGGCCTGAACACTGAAGCTTTCTTT.

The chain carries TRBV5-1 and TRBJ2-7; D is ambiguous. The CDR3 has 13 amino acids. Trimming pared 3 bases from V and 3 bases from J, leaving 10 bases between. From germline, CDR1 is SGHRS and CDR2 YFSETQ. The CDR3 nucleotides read TGCGCCAGCAGCTCGAAAGACGGCTACGAGCAGTACTTC. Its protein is CASSSKDGYEQYF.

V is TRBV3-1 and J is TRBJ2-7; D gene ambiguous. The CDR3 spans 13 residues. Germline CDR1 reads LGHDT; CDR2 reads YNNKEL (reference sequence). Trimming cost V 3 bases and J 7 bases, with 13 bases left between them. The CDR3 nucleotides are TGTGCCAGCAGCCAGAGGTCCGCTCGGGAGCAGTACTTC. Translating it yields CASSQRSAREQYF.

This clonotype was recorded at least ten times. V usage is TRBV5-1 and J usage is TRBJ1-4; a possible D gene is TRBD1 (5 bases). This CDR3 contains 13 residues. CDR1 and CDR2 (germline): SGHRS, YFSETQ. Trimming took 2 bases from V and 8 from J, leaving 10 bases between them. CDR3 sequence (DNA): TGCGCCAGCAGCTTTACAGGTCGCGAAAAACTGTTTTTT. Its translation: CASSFTGREKLFF.

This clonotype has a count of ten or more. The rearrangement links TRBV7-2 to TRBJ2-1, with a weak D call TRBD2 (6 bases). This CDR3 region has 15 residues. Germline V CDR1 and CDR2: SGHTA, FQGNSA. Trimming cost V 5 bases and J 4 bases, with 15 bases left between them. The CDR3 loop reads CASSEIPSAYNEQFF. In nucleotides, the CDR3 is TGTGCCAGCAGCGAAATACCTAGCGCGTACAATGAGCAGTTCTTC.

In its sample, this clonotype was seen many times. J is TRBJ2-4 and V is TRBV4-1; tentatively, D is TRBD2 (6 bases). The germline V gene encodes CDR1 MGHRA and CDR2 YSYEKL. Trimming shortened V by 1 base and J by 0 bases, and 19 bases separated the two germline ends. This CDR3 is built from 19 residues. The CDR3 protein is CASSQVGQGGPIAKNIQYF. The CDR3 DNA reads TGCGCCAGCAGCCAAGTTGGGCAGGGAGGACCCATAGCCAAAAACATTCAGTACTTC.

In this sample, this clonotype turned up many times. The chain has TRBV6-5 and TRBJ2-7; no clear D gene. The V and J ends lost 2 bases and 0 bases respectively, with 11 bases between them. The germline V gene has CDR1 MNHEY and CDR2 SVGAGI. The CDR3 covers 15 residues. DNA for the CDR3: TGTGCCAGCAGTTACGCGGCGGAACCCTCCTACGAGCAGTACTTC. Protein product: CASSYAAEPSYEQYF.

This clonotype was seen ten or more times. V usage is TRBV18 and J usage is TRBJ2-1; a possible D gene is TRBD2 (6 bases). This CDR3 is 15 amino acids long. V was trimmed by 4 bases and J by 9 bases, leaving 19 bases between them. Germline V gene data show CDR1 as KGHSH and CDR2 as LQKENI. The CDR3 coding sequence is TGTGCCAGCTCACAAGAAAAGTTGGGACTTAGTGAGCAGTTCTTC. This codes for CASSQEKLGLSEQFF. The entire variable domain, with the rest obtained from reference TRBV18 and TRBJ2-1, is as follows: NAGVMQNPRHLVRRRGQEARLRCSPMKGHSHVYWYRQLPEEGLKFMVYLQKENIIDESGMPKERFSAEFPKEGPSILRIQQVVRGDSAAYFCASSQEKLGLSEQFFGPGTRLTVL.

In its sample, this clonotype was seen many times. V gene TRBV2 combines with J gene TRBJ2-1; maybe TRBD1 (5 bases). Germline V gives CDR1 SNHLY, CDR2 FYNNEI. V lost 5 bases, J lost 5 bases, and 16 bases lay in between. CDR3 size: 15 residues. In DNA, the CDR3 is TGTGCCAGCAGTCCGACCCAGGGAAGGCACAATGAGCAGTTCTTC. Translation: CASSPTQGRHNEQFF.

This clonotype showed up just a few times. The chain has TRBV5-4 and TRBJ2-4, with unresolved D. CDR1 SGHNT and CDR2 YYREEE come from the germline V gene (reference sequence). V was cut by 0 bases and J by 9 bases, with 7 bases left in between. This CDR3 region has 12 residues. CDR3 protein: CASSLGRGIQYF. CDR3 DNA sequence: TGTGCCAGCAGCTTGGGTAGAGGCATTCAGTACTTC.

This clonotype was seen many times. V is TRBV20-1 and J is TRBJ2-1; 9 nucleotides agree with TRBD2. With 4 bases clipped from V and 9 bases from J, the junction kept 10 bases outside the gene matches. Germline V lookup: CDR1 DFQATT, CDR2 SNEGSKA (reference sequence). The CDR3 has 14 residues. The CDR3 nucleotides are TGCAGTGCTACTCCTGGCGGGAGGGCCATTGAGCAGTTCTTC. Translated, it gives CSATPGGRAIEQFF.

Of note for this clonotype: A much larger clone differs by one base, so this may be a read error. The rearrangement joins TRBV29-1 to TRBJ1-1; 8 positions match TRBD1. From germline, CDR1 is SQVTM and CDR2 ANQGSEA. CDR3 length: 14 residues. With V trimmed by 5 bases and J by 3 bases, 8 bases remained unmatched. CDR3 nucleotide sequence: TGCAGCGTTACACAGGGGGGAAGTTACACTGAAGCTTTCTTT. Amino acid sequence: CSVTQGGSYTEAFF.

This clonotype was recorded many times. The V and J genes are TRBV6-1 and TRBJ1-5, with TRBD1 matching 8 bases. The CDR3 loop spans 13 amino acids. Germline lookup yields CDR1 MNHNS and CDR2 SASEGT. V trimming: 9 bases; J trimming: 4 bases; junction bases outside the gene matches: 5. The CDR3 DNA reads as TGTGCCAGTGTGGACAGGGAAAATCAGCCCCAGCATTTT. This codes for CASVDRENQPQHF.

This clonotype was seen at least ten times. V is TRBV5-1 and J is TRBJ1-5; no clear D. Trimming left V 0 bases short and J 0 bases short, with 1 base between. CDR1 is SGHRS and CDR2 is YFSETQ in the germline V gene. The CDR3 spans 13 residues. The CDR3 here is CASSLDSNQPQHF. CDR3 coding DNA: TGCGCCAGCAGCTTGGATAGCAATCAGCCCCAGCATTTT.

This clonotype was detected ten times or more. The CDR3 loop reads CASSSRTGELMNTEAFF. The CDR3 DNA is TGTGCCAGCAGCTCTCGGACAGGGGAGCTCATGAACACTGAAGCTTTCTTT. The rearrangement uses TRBV12-3 or TRBV12-4 and TRBJ1-1, with TRBD1 identical over 9 bases. With V trimmed by 6 bases and J by 0 bases, 11 bases remained unmatched. The CDR3 has 17 amino acids.